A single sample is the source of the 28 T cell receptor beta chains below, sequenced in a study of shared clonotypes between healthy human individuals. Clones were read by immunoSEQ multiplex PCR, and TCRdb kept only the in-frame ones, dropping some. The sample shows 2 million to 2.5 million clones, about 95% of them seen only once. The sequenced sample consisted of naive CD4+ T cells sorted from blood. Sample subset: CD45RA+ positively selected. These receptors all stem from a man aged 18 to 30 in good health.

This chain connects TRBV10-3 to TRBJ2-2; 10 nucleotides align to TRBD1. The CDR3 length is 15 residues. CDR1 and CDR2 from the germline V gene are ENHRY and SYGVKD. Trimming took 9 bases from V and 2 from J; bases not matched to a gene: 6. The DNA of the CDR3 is TGTGCCATGCGGGACAGGGGTCTTAACACCGGGGAGCTGTTTTTT. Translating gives CAMRDRGLNTGELFF.

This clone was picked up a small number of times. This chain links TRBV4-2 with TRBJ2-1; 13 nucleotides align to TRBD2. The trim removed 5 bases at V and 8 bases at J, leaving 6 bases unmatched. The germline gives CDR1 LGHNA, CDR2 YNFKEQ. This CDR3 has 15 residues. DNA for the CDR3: TGTGCCAGCAGCGAGCGGACTAGCGGGAGCGATGAGCAGTTCTTC. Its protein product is CASSERTSGSDEQFF.

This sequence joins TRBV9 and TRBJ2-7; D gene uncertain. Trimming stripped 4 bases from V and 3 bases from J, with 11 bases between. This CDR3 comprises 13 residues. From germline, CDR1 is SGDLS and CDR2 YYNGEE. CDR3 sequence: CASSLGPFYEQYF. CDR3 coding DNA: TGTGCCAGCAGCCTTGGACCCTTCTACGAGCAGTACTTC.

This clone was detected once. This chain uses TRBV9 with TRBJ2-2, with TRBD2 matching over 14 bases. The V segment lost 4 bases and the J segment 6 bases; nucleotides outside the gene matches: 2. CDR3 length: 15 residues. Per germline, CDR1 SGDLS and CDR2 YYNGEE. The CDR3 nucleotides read TGTGCCAGCAGCTCGGGACTAGCGGGAGCCGGGGAGCTGTTTTTT. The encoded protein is CASSSGLAGAGELFF.

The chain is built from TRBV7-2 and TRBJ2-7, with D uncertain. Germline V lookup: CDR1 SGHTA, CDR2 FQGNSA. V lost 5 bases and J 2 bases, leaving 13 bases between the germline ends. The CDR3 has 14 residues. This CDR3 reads CASSAPSRPYEQYF. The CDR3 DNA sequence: TGTGCCAGCAGCGCCCCAAGTAGACCCTACGAGCAGTACTTC.

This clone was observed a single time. The CDR3 DNA sequence: TGTGCCATCAGTGAGTCCCCTGCAGGGGGATCTAATGAAAAACTGTTTTTT. Translating it yields CAISESPAGGSNEKLFF. V is TRBV10-3 and J is TRBJ1-4; 7 nucleotides align to TRBD1. The germline gives CDR1 ENHRY, CDR2 SYGVKD. The trim removed 0 bases at V and 3 bases at J, leaving 7 bases unmatched. The CDR3 runs 17 residues.

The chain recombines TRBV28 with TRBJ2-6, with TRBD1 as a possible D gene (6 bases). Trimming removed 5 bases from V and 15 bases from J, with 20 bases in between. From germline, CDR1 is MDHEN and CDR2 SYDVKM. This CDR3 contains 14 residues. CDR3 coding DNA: TGTGCCAGCAGTCCGTCCGGGACAAAACAACGCCTGACTTTC. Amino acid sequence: CASSPSGTKQRLTF.

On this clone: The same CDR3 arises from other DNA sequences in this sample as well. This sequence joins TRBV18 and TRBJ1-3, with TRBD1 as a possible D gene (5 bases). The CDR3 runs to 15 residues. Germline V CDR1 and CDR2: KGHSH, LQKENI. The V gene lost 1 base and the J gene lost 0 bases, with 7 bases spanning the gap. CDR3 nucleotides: TGTGCCAGCTCACCACTACAGGTCTCTGGAAACACCATATATTTT. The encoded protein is CASSPLQVSGNTIYF.

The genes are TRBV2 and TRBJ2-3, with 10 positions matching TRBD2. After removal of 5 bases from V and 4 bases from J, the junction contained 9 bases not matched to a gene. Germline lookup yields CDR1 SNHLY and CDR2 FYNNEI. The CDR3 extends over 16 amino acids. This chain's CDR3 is CASSSPSGGIPDTQYF. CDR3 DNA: TGTGCCAGCAGTTCCCCTAGCGGGGGAATCCCAGATACGCAGTATTTT.

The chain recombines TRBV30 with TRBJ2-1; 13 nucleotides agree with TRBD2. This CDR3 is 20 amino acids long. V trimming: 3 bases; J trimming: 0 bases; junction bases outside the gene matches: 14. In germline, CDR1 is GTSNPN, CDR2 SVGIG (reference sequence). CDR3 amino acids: CAWSLTRTSGGKSSYNEQFF. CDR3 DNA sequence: TGTGCCTGGAGCCTTACCCGGACTAGCGGGGGAAAGAGCTCCTACAATGAGCAGTTCTTC.

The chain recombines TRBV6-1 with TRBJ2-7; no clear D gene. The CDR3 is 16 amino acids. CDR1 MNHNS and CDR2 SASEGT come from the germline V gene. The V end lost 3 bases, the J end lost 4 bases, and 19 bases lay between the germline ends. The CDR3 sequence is CASSDRDTHLSYEQYF. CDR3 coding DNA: TGTGCCAGCAGTGACCGCGACACTCACCTTTCGTACGAGCAGTACTTC.

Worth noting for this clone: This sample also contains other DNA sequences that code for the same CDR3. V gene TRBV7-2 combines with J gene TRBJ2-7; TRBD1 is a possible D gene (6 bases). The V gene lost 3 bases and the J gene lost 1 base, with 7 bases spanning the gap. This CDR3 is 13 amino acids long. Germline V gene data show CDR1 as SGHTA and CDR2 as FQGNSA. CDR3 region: CASSLDSSYEQYF. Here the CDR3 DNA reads TGTGCCAGCAGCTTGGACAGTTCCTACGAGCAGTACTTC.

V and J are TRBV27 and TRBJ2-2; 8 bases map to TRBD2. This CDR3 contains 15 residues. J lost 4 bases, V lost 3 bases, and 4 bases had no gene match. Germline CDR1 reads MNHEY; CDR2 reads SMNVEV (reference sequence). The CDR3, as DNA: TGTGCCAGCAGTTTCAGTAGCGGGGTCACCGGGGAGCTGTTTTTT. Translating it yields CASSFSSGVTGELFF.

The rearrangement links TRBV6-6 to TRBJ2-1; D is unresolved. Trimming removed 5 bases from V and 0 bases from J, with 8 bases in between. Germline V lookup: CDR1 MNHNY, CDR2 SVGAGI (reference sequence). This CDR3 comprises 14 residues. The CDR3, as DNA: TGTGCCAGCAGTCCACCGGCCTCCTACAATGAGCAGTTCTTC. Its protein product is CASSPPASYNEQFF.

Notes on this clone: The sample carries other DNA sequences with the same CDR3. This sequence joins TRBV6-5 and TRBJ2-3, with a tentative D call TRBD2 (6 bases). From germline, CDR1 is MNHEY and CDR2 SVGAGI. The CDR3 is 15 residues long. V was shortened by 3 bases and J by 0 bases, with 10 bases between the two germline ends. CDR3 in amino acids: CASSYGGESTDTQYF. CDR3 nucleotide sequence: TGTGCCAGCAGTTATGGCGGGGAGAGCACAGATACGCAGTATTTT.

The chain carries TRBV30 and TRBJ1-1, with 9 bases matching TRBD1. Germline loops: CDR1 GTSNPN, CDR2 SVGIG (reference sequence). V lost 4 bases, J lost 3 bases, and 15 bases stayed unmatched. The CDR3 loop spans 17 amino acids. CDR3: CAWTPLDRGTRYTEAFF. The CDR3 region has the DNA TGTGCCTGGACCCCTCTGGACAGGGGAACGAGGTACACTGAAGCTTTCTTT. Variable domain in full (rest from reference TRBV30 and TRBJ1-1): SQTIHQWPATLVQPVGSPLSLECTVEGTSNPNLYWYRQAAGRGLQLLFYSVGIGQISSEVPQNLSASRPQDRQFILSSKKLLLSDSGFYLCAWTPLDRGTRYTEAFFGQGTRLTVV.

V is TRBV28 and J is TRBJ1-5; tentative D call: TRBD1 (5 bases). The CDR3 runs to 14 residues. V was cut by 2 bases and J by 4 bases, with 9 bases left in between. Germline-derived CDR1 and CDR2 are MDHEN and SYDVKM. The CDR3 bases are TGTGCCAGCAGTTTAGGACATCGTAATCAGCCCCAGCATTTT. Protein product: CASSLGHRNQPQHF.

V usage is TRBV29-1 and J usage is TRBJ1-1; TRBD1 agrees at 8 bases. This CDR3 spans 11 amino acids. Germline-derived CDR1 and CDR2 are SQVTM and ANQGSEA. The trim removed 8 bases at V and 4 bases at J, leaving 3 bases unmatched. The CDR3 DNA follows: TGCAGCTTTACAGGGGGCACTGAAGCTTTCTTT. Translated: CSFTGGTEAFF.

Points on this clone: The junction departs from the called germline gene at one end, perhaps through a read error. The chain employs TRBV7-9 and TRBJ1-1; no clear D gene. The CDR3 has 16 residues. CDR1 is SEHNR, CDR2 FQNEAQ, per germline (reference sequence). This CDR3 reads CASSPNLGSVKTEAFF. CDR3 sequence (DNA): TGTGCCAGCAGCCCGAATTTGGGGTCGGTGAAAACTGAAGCTTTCTTT.

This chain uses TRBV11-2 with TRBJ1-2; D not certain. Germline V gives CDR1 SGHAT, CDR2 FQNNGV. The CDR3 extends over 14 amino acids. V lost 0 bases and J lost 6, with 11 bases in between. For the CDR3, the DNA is TGTGCCAGCAGCTTAGAAGACACTCTCGATGGCTACACCTTC. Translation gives CASSLEDTLDGYTF.

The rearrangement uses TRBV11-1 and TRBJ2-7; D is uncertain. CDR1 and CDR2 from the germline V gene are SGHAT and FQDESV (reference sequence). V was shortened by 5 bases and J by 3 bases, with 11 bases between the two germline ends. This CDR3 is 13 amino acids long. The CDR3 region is CASSPAPGYEQYF. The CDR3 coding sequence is TGTGCCAGCAGCCCAGCCCCCGGCTACGAGCAGTACTTC. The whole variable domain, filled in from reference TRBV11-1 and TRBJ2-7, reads EAEVAQSPRYKITEKSQAVAFWCDPISGHATLYWYRQILGQGPELLVQFQDESVVDDSQLPKDRFSAERLKGVDSTLKIQPAELGDSAMYLCASSPAPGYEQYFGPGTRLTVT.

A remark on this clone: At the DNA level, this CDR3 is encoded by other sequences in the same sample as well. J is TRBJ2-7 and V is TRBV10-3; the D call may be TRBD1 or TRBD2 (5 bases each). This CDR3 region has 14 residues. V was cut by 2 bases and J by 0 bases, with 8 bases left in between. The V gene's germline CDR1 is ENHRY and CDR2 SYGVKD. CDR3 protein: CAISERGPSYEQYF. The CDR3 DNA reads TGTGCCATCAGTGAGAGGGGACCCTCCTACGAGCAGTACTTC.

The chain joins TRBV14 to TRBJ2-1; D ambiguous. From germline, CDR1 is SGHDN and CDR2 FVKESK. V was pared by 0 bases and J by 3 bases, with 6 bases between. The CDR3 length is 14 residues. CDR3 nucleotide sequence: TGTGCCAGCAGCCAAGAAGGGATCTACAATGAGCAGTTCTTC. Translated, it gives CASSQEGIYNEQFF.

As DNA, the CDR3 is TGCAGCGTCCAATTGACAGCCGATCAGCCCCAGCATTTT. Protein sequence: CSVQLTADQPQHF. The J gene is TRBJ1-5, the V gene TRBV29-1; a possible D gene is TRBD1 (5 bases). The CDR3 runs 13 residues. The ends were cut back, 6 bases at V and 5 bases at J, with 14 bases in the middle. Germline lookup yields CDR1 SQVTM and CDR2 ANQGSEA.

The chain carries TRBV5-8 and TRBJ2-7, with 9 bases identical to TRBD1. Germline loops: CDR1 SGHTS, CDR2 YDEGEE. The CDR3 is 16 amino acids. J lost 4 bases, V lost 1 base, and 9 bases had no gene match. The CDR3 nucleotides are TGTGCCAGCAGCTTGACTACAGGGGGCGCACGATACGAGCAGTACTTC. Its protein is CASSLTTGGARYEQYF.

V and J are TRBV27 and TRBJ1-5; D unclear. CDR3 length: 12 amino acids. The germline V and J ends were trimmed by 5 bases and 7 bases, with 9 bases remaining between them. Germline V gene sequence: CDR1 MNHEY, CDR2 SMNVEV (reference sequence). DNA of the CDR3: TGTGCCAGCAGTGGGATAGGGCAGCCCCAGCATTTT. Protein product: CASSGIGQPQHF.

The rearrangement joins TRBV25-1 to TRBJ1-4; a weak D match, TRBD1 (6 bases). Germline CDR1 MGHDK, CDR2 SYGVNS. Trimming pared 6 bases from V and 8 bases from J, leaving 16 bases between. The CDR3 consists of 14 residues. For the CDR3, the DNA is TGTGCCAGCAGGTCAGGGGAAAAGAGGGAAAAACTGTTTTTT. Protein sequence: CASRSGEKREKLFF.

CDR3 in DNA: TGTGCCTGGAGCATAGGTACCAGCGCCTACGAGCAGTACTTC. Translating gives CAWSIGTSAYEQYF. The chain employs TRBV30 and TRBJ2-7; D remains ambiguous. The CDR3 is made up of 14 amino acids. The germline V and J ends were trimmed by 3 bases and 2 bases, with 14 bases remaining between them. Per the germline V gene, CDR1 is GTSNPN and CDR2 is SVGIG (reference sequence).